This TCR beta chain was found in a study of siplizumab effects on memory and regulatory T cells. Study findings and constraints: Whether proliferating Tregs in siplizumab cultures suppress was not functionally confirmed. Contribution to the alloresponse seemed major for naive T cells, which also seemed more diverse than memory cells. Among mappable alloreactive CD4+ clones, the Treg-derived fraction averaged around 63% with siplizumab versus under 30% in controls. Proliferating clones, CD4+ or CD8+, lacked an assignable naive or memory phenotype in roughly 80-96% of cases.

Repertoires were generated with immunoSEQ multiplex PCR, while TCRdb's copy carries only in-frame clones and drops some. The data contain some 100,000 clones, 90% to 95% of them singletons. For this clone: What it recognizes is unknown.

The CDR3 has 12 residues. Germline CDR1 reads MNHNS; CDR2 reads SASEGT. The V and J ends lost 5 bases and 4 bases respectively, with 8 bases between them. The sequenced material came from Tregs sorted from blood. J is TRBJ1-2 and V is TRBV6-1, with D maybe TRBD1 (6 bases). This TCR was recovered from a human donor in good health. The CDR3 sequence is CASSIGGYGYTF. The CDR3, as DNA: TGTGCCAGCAGTATAGGGGGCTATGGCTACACCTTC.